Below are 32 T cell receptor beta chains sequenced from a single sample in a study of blood T cell repertoires in COVID-19 (TCRdb year 2020). Library preparation was by the immunoSEQ multiplex PCR assay. This is the immuneACCESS table as TCRdb keeps it, with only in-frame sequences that have V and J called. A part of the clones is gone; compared with another copy, unresolved V genes explain less than half, and the rest is unexplained. A total of over 150,000 clones appear in this sample, around 87% of them only once. Clones ranked in the top ten supply 0.85% to 0.95% of the sample. Sample: peripheral blood. The receptors come from a woman under 30 who had recovered from COVID-19.

The chain carries TRBV5-1 and TRBJ2-1, with 8 bases identical to TRBD2. V shed 0 bases, J shed 1 base, and the junction held 6 bases outside the gene matches. Per germline, CDR1 SGHRS and CDR2 YFSETQ. The length of the CDR3 is 17 residues. The CDR3 bases are TGCGCCAGCAGCTTGGCGGGAGGGCCGATTTCCTACAATGAGCAGTTCTTC. Translating gives CASSLAGGPISYNEQFF.

The gene calls are TRBV3-1 (or the pseudogene TRBV3-2) and TRBJ1-4, with D possibly being TRBD1 (6 bases). There are 14 residues in the CDR3. Germline lookup yields CDR1 LGHDT and CDR2 YNNKEL (reference sequence). With 4 bases removed from V and 5 bases from J, the gap between germline ends came to 11 bases. This chain's CDR3 is CASSLKTGNEKLFF. The CDR3 DNA follows: TGTGCCAGCAGCCTGAAAACAGGGAATGAAAAACTGTTTTTT.

The CDR3 bases are TGTGCCAGCAGCCAAGCTGAGTATGAGCAGTTCTTC. Its translation is CASSQAEYEQFF. The gene calls are TRBV3-1 (or the pseudogene TRBV3-2) and TRBJ2-1; D unclear. The CDR3 runs 12 residues. Deletions cut 1 base from V and 8 bases from J, with 6 bases between. CDR1 and CDR2 from the germline V gene are LGHDT and YNNKEL (reference sequence).

The chain couples TRBV4-2 to TRBJ2-3; the match to TRBD2 covers 7 bases. The CDR3 sequence is 16 residues long. Looked up from germline, CDR1 is LGHNA and CDR2 is YNFKEQ. Trimming removed 0 bases from V and 2 bases from J; junction bases left unmatched: 5. Here the CDR3 DNA reads TGTGCCAGCAGCCAAGATATTCTAGCGGACACAGATACGCAGTATTTT. It encodes CASSQDILADTDTQYF.

The chain couples TRBV5-1 to TRBJ2-1; 7 bases map to TRBD2. V shed 6 bases, J shed 7 bases, and the junction held 10 bases outside the gene matches. CDR3 size: 14 residues. Germline loops: CDR1 SGHRS, CDR2 YFSETQ. CDR3 region: CASTRGGAGNEQFF. The CDR3 coding sequence is TGCGCCAGCACACGCGGGGGAGCAGGGAATGAGCAGTTCTTC.

V and J are TRBV2 and TRBJ2-6, with D tentatively TRBD1 (5 bases). The germline V gene encodes CDR1 SNHLY and CDR2 FYNNEI. The CDR3 loop spans 15 amino acids. Between the trimmed V and J ends, which lost 5 bases and 0 bases, there was a span of 8 bases. The CDR3, as DNA: TGTGCCAGCAGTCGACAGAGCTCTGGGGCCAACGTCCTGACTTTC. Translating gives CASSRQSSGANVLTF.

This clone was picked up many times. The chain is built from TRBV11-3 and TRBJ2-3; perhaps TRBD2 as D (5 bases). Looked up from germline, CDR1 is SGHNT and CDR2 is YENEEA. CDR3 length: 16 residues. The V end was cut by 5 bases, the J end by 6 bases, with 21 bases between. The CDR3 region is CASSRRENTEADTQYF. CDR3 nucleotide sequence: TGTGCCAGCAGCCGTAGGGAGAACACCGAGGCGGATACGCAGTATTTT.

The chain joins TRBV7-2 to TRBJ2-2; 7 bases align to TRBD2. The CDR3 length is 14 residues. From germline, CDR1 is SGHTA and CDR2 FQGNSA. Losses at the gene ends were 1 base for V and 7 bases for J; bases not matched to a gene: 3. CDR3 DNA sequence: TGTGCCAGCAGCTTAGACGGGGGGAACGGGGAGCTGTTTTTT. Translated, it gives CASSLDGGNGELFF.

This clone has only one observation. The rearrangement uses TRBV4-3 and TRBJ2-2; 7 nucleotides match TRBD1. The junction had 6 bases not matched to a gene; V was cut back by 1 base and J by 4 bases. The CDR3 loop spans 16 amino acids. Per germline, CDR1 LGHNA and CDR2 YSLEER. The CDR3: CASSQGTGSTTGELFF. The CDR3 region has the DNA TGCGCCAGCAGCCAAGGGACAGGCTCGACCACCGGGGAGCTGTTTTTT.

This rearrangement joins TRBV28 to TRBJ1-2; TRBD1 matches at 10 bases. Germline V lookup: CDR1 MDHEN, CDR2 SYDVKM. This CDR3 is built from 15 residues. V shed 5 bases, J shed 8 bases, and the junction held 11 bases outside the gene matches. In DNA, the CDR3 is TGTGCCAGCAGTCCGTCGGGACAGGGGTGGTACGGCTACACCTTC. It encodes CASSPSGQGWYGYTF.

On this clone itself: Other nucleotide sequences in the sample specify the same CDR3. This sequence joins TRBV4-1 and TRBJ1-1; a possible D gene is TRBD1 (6 bases). The CDR3 has 13 residues. V dropped 2 bases and J dropped 4 bases, with 8 bases sitting between them. Germline V lookup: CDR1 MGHRA, CDR2 YSYEKL. The CDR3 region is CASSQTQGTEAFF. CDR3 DNA sequence: TGCGCCAGCAGCCAAACACAGGGCACTGAAGCTTTCTTT.

The chain has TRBV25-1 and TRBJ1-3, with a tentative D call TRBD1 (6 bases). The germline V gene encodes CDR1 MGHDK and CDR2 SYGVNS. Between the trimmed V and J ends, which lost 6 bases and 0 bases, there was a span of 9 bases. The CDR3 has 14 amino acids. The CDR3 is CASSADSSGNTIYF. CDR3 in DNA: TGTGCCAGCAGCGCGGACAGCTCTGGAAACACCATATATTTT.

The CDR3 protein is CASSERGGNTDTQYF. The CDR3 DNA is TGTGCCAGCAGTGAACGCGGGGGGAACACAGATACGCAGTATTTT. The V gene is TRBV6-1, the J gene TRBJ2-3, with TRBD2 matching 8 bases. This CDR3 is built from 15 residues. V shed 2 bases, J shed 2 bases, and the junction held 3 bases outside the gene matches. The germline CDR1 and CDR2 sequences are MNHNS and SASEGT.

The chain joins TRBV7-8 to TRBJ2-7; a weak D match, TRBD2 (6 bases). CDR1 and CDR2 from the germline V gene are SGHVS and FQNEAQ. The CDR3 has 14 amino acids. The V gene lost 3 bases and the J gene lost 2 bases, with 11 bases spanning the gap. This chain's CDR3 is CASSFQGGPYEQYF. As DNA, the CDR3 is TGTGCCAGCAGCTTCCAGGGAGGTCCCTACGAGCAGTACTTC.

The J gene is TRBJ2-7, the V gene TRBV6-5, with TRBD2 as a possible D gene (6 bases). The length of the CDR3 is 15 residues. Trimming left V 6 bases short and J 0 bases short, with 15 bases between. CDR1 and CDR2 (germline): MNHEY, SVGAGI. CDR3 bases: TGTGCCAGCAGGGGGGGACGGGACTCCTCCTACGAGCAGTACTTC. Amino acid sequence: CASRGGRDSSYEQYF.

The genes are TRBV10-3 and TRBJ1-6, with 8 bases that match TRBD1. The V segment lost 6 bases and the J segment 10 bases; nucleotides outside the gene matches: 8. Germline-derived CDR1 and CDR2 are ENHRY and SYGVKD. The length of the CDR3 is 14 residues. CDR3 protein: CAIRKDRERSPLHF. The CDR3 nucleotides are TGTGCCATCAGGAAGGACAGGGAACGGTCACCCCTCCACTTT.

The chain joins TRBV2 to TRBJ2-5; maybe TRBD2 (5 bases). V lost 6 bases and J 1 base, leaving 6 bases between the germline ends. CDR1 is SNHLY, CDR2 FYNNEI, per germline. This CDR3 contains 12 residues. CDR3 nucleotide sequence: TGTGCCAGCAGGAGGGTCCAAGAGACCCAGTACTTC. It codes for CASRRVQETQYF.

This chain uses TRBV19 with TRBJ1-1; weak D call: TRBD1 (6 bases). Germline V gives CDR1 LNHDA, CDR2 SQIVND (reference sequence). V was trimmed by 4 bases and J by 3 bases, leaving 15 bases between them. The CDR3 extends over 15 amino acids. CDR3 DNA sequence: TGTGCCAGTAGTACCCTAGATGGGGGCGACACTGAAGCTTTCTTT. It yields the protein CASSTLDGGDTEAFF.

This chain uses TRBV4-3 with TRBJ1-2; D is unclear. The CDR3 consists of 13 residues. CDR1 LGHNA and CDR2 YSLEER come from the germline V gene. Deletions cut 5 bases from V and 5 bases from J, with 12 bases between. The chain's CDR3 is CASSERSGYGYTF. The CDR3 coding sequence is TGCGCCAGCAGCGAAAGGTCCGGGTATGGCTACACCTTC.

The V call is TRBV9, the J call TRBJ2-2; 8 nucleotides line up with TRBD2. The CDR3 has 17 amino acids. In germline, CDR1 is SGDLS, CDR2 YYNGEE. Trimming took 0 bases from V and 4 from J; bases not matched to a gene: 8. DNA for the CDR3: TGTGCCAGCAGCGTAGGGGAAGCGGGAGAGAGCACCGGGGAGCTGTTTTTT. It translates to CASSVGEAGESTGELFF.

The V call is TRBV29-1, the J call TRBJ2-2; tentatively, D is TRBD2 (5 bases). Per the germline V gene, CDR1 is SQVTM and CDR2 is ANQGSEA. CDR3 length: 14 residues. Trimming pared 2 bases from V and 3 bases from J, leaving 10 bases between. Here the CDR3 reads CSVELPRDTGELFF. CDR3 coding DNA: TGCAGCGTTGAACTGCCGAGGGACACCGGGGAGCTGTTTTTT.

V usage is TRBV18 and J usage is TRBJ1-2; D is possibly TRBD1 (5 bases). V was cut by 3 bases and J by 0 bases, with 11 bases left in between. This CDR3 contains 15 residues. Germline CDR1 is KGHSH and CDR2 is LQKENI. CDR3 in amino acids: CASSPRGGSNYGYTF. The CDR3 coding sequence is TGTGCCAGCTCACCTAGGGGCGGATCTAACTATGGCTACACCTTC.

V usage is TRBV12-3 or TRBV12-4 and J usage is TRBJ2-5; D is perhaps TRBD2 (5 bases). The CDR3 is made up of 13 amino acids. V gave up 8 bases and J gave up 3 bases, with 13 bases separating them. The CDR3 DNA sequence: TGTGCCAGCGGCACTACGGGGAAAGAGACCCAGTACTTC. Its translation is CASGTTGKETQYF.

The chain is built from TRBV24-1 and TRBJ2-2, with TRBD2 identical over 11 bases. Germline CDR1 reads KGHDR; CDR2 reads SFDVKD. The CDR3 is 17 residues long. The V and J ends lost 0 bases and 6 bases, in that order; junction bases with no gene match: 5. The chain's CDR3 is CATSDLSTSGSPGELFF. The CDR3 bases are TGTGCCACCAGTGATTTGTCTACTAGCGGGAGCCCCGGGGAGCTGTTTTTT.

In DNA, the CDR3 is TGTGCCAGCAGCTTTGACAGGGACTACGAGCAGTACTTC. Translating gives CASSFDRDYEQYF. The chain couples TRBV5-4 to TRBJ2-7; TRBD1 matches at 7 bases. The ends lost 2 bases at V and 3 bases at J; junction bases unmatched: 2. The germline V gene has CDR1 SGHNT and CDR2 YYREEE (reference sequence). The CDR3 extends over 13 amino acids.

This chain links TRBV9 with TRBJ2-1, with D tentatively TRBD2 (5 bases). V shed 3 bases and J shed 0 bases, with 13 bases lying between them. The germline CDR1 and CDR2 sequences are SGDLS and YYNGEE. The CDR3 extends over 16 amino acids. CDR3 nucleotides: TGTGCCAGCAGCGCCCCCGGACTGAGCTCCTACAATGAGCAGTTCTTC. Protein: CASSAPGLSSYNEQFF.

This chain connects TRBV18 to TRBJ1-1; TRBD1 might be the D (5 bases). The CDR3 loop spans 13 amino acids. Between the trimmed V and J ends, which lost 6 bases and 5 bases, there was a span of 13 bases. Looked up from germline, CDR1 is KGHSH and CDR2 is LQKENI. The CDR3 loop reads CASSPIKGTEAFF. The CDR3 DNA sequence: TGTGCCAGCTCGCCTATCAAGGGGACTGAAGCTTTCTTT. Combining the CDR3 with reference TRBV18 and TRBJ1-1 gives the whole variable domain NAGVMQNPRHLVRRRGQEARLRCSPMKGHSHVYWYRQLPEEGLKFMVYLQKENIIDESGMPKERFSAEFPKEGPSILRIQQVVRGDSAAYFCASSPIKGTEAFFGQGTRLTVV.

The chain has TRBV6-2 or TRBV6-3 and TRBJ1-1; 8 bases agree with TRBD1. The CDR3 is made up of 15 amino acids. V lost 4 bases to trimming and J lost 5 bases; unmatched junction nucleotides: 9. Per germline, CDR1 MNHEY and CDR2 SVGEGT. CDR3 amino acids: CASSSVGQGGTEAFF. In DNA form, the CDR3 reads TGTGCCAGCAGTTCCGTCGGACAGGGAGGAACTGAAGCTTTCTTT.

V and J are TRBV10-3 and TRBJ1-3, with a tentative D call TRBD1 (6 bases). Germline CDR1 and CDR2: ENHRY and SYGVKD. This CDR3 is built from 12 residues. V dropped 8 bases and J dropped 3 bases, with 8 bases sitting between them. The CDR3 here is CAIGQFGNTIYF. The CDR3, as DNA: TGTGCCATCGGACAGTTTGGAAACACCATATATTTT.

This chain links TRBV5-5 with TRBJ1-4; D possibly corresponds to TRBD1 (6 bases). The V and J ends lost 4 bases and 7 bases respectively, with 17 bases between them. The CDR3 length is 15 residues. Germline CDR1 is SGHKS and CDR2 is YYEKEE (reference sequence). Written as DNA, the CDR3 is TGTGCCAGCAGCGCACTACAGGGAAGAGTTGAAAAACTGTTTTTT. Its translation: CASSALQGRVEKLFF.

The chain couples TRBV7-6 to TRBJ2-3; the match to TRBD2 covers 9 bases. J was trimmed by 2 bases and V by 3 bases; bases with no gene match: 9. Germline V gene lookup returns CDR1 SGHVS and CDR2 FNYEAQ. CDR3 length: 17 residues. The CDR3 region is CASSFFLAGAHTDTQYF. As DNA, the CDR3 is TGTGCCAGCAGCTTCTTTTTAGCGGGGGCCCACACAGATACGCAGTATTTT.

The chain couples TRBV25-1 to TRBJ2-5, with 9 bases lining up with TRBD1. The J segment lost 5 bases and the V segment lost 8 bases, leaving 3 bases of the junction unmatched. This CDR3 spans 12 amino acids. Germline V CDR1 and CDR2: MGHDK, SYGVNS. Here the CDR3 reads CASRDRVETQYF. For the CDR3, the DNA is TGTGCCAGCCGGGACAGGGTGGAGACCCAGTACTTC.